Below are 28 T cell receptor beta chains sequenced from a single sample in a study of blood T cell repertoires in COVID-19. Produced via immunoSEQ multiplex PCR; TCRdb's table is partial and in-frame only. The table includes more than 250,000 clones, 90% detected once. Sequences were obtained from PBMCs or T cells enriched from blood (not recorded which). Receptors were obtained from a woman in her late teens or twenties with acute COVID-19.

Written as DNA, the CDR3 is TGTGCCAGCTCACCACTCGCCAGCTCCTACAATGAGCAGTTCTTC. This encodes CASSPLASSYNEQFF. This rearrangement joins TRBV18 to TRBJ2-1, with no clear D. The V end lost 1 base, the J end lost 0 bases, and 7 bases lay between the germline ends. Germline assignment: CDR1 KGHSH and CDR2 LQKENI. The CDR3 has 15 residues.

V usage is TRBV7-9 and J usage is TRBJ1-1; D unresolved. CDR1 is SEHNR, CDR2 FQNEAQ, per germline (reference sequence). The V gene lost 5 bases and the J gene lost 0 bases, with 7 bases spanning the gap. CDR3 length equals 13 residues. CDR3 sequence (DNA): TGTGCCAGCAGCCTCCACATGAACACTGAAGCTTTCTTT. Protein product: CASSLHMNTEAFF.

The CDR3 region is CASKPGLAPVYEQYF. The CDR3 nucleotides read TGTGCCAGCAAACCGGGACTAGCTCCAGTTTACGAGCAGTACTTC. This rearrangement joins TRBV6-4 to TRBJ2-7; 9 bases match TRBD2. Germline values: CDR1 MRHNA, CDR2 SNTAGT. There are 15 residues in the CDR3. The trim removed 7 bases at V and 4 bases at J, leaving 11 bases unmatched.

This rearrangement joins TRBV4-1 to TRBJ2-5, with D tentatively TRBD1 (6 bases). Trimming took off 0 bases at V and 4 bases at J, with 12 bases between the two ends. This CDR3 region has 15 residues. CDR1 and CDR2 (germline): MGHRA, YSYEKL. The CDR3 here is CASSQDLGAGETQYF. CDR3 nucleotide sequence: TGCGCCAGCAGCCAAGATTTGGGGGCCGGAGAGACCCAGTACTTC.

The chain is built from TRBV15 and TRBJ2-1, with D possibly being TRBD2 (6 bases). This CDR3 is 22 amino acids long. Germline V gene sequence: CDR1 LNHNV, CDR2 YYDKDF (reference sequence). V was cut by 2 bases and J by 1 base, with 30 bases left in between. DNA of the CDR3: TGTGCCACCAGCAGAACCCCTCTCCCCCGGGAGCGCAGAGAGGGATCCTACAATGAGCAGTTCTTC. It specifies CATSRTPLPRERREGSYNEQFF.

The J gene is TRBJ2-5, the V gene TRBV11-3; D is perhaps TRBD1 (6 bases). Trimming pared 5 bases from V and 5 bases from J, leaving 9 bases between. Germline V CDR1 and CDR2: SGHNT, YENEEA. There are 12 residues in the CDR3. CDR3 nucleotide sequence: TGTGCCAGCAGCGACACAGGGGAGACCCAGTACTTC. This translates into CASSDTGETQYF.

The gene calls are TRBV5-1 and TRBJ2-3; 9 positions agree with TRBD2. The germline CDR1 and CDR2 sequences are SGHRS and YFSETQ. Unmatched junction bases numbered 6, after V lost 4 bases and J lost 0 bases. The length of the CDR3 is 16 residues. The CDR3 sequence: CASSELAGLSTDTQYF. The CDR3 DNA is TGCGCCAGCAGCGAACTAGCGGGCCTAAGCACAGATACGCAGTATTTT.

The CDR3 spells CASSQGDAGVYGYTF. The CDR3, as DNA: TGTGCCAGCAGTCAGGGGGACGCAGGGGTCTATGGCTACACCTTC. This rearrangement joins TRBV28 to TRBJ1-2, with TRBD1 identical over 7 bases. V dropped 5 bases and J dropped 4; count of bases not matched to a gene: 10. CDR1 and CDR2 from the germline V gene are MDHEN and SYDVKM. This CDR3 has 15 amino acids.

The V and J genes are TRBV5-6 and TRBJ2-1; perhaps TRBD1 as D (6 bases). This CDR3 spans 16 amino acids. Germline V gene sequence: CDR1 SGHDT, CDR2 YYEEEE. The V end lost 4 bases, the J end lost 6 bases, and 20 bases lay between the germline ends. The CDR3 loop is CASSIDRPGLSNEQFF. CDR3 sequence (DNA): TGTGCCAGCAGCATAGACAGGCCCGGACTGAGCAATGAGCAGTTCTTC.

J is TRBJ2-3 and V is TRBV6-6; TRBD1 agrees at 11 bases. This CDR3 comprises 16 residues. V lost 7 bases to trimming and J lost 5 bases; unmatched junction nucleotides: 11. Germline values: CDR1 MNHNY, CDR2 SVGAGI (reference sequence). CDR3 amino acids: CASTPPGTGGLDTQYF. CDR3 in DNA: TGTGCCAGCACCCCTCCTGGGACAGGGGGTTTAGATACGCAGTATTTT.

The chain employs TRBV4-1 and TRBJ1-1; D may be TRBD1 (5 bases). Germline CDR1 and CDR2: MGHRA and YSYEKL. The CDR3 runs to 17 residues. Trimming took off 0 bases at V and 5 bases at J, with 19 bases between the two ends. CDR3 sequence: CASSQEGSRGRGTEAFF. CDR3 sequence (DNA): TGCGCCAGCAGCCAAGAAGGCTCTAGGGGAAGAGGTACTGAAGCTTTCTTT.

J is TRBJ2-7 and V is TRBV10-1, with D perhaps matching TRBD1 (6 bases). Germline CDR1 reads WNHNN; CDR2 reads SYGVQD (reference sequence). V was clipped by 6 bases and J by 6 bases, with 15 bases between them. This CDR3 region has 13 residues. The CDR3 DNA follows: TGCGCCAGCAGCCGGACAGTGGAGAGCGAGCAGTACTTC. Translating gives CASSRTVESEQYF.

The chain uses TRBV5-4 and TRBJ2-6; tentatively, D is TRBD1 (6 bases). This CDR3 spans 17 amino acids. Between the trimmed V and J ends, which lost 4 bases and 0 bases, there was a span of 14 bases. CDR1 SGHNT and CDR2 YYREEE come from the germline V gene (reference sequence). CDR3 sequence reads: CASSDTRGSSGANVLTF. The CDR3 nucleotides read TGTGCCAGCAGCGATACCAGGGGAAGCTCTGGGGCCAACGTCCTGACTTTC.

The CDR3 DNA sequence: TGTGCCACCAGCAGAGTCGGGACAGGGGAAGATGGCTACACCTTC. Translated, it gives CATSRVGTGEDGYTF. The chain couples TRBV15 to TRBJ1-2; 10 bases agree with TRBD1. V was clipped by 1 base and J by 6 bases; unmatched bases: 5. CDR3 length: 15 residues. Germline V lookup: CDR1 LNHNV, CDR2 YYDKDF (reference sequence). The variable domain in full, with the rest retrieved from reference TRBV15 and TRBJ1-2, is DAMVIQNPRYQVTQFGKPVTLSCSQTLNHNVMYWYQQKSSQAPKLLFHYYDKDFNNEADTPDNFQSRRPNTSFCFLDIRSPGLGDTAMYLCATSRVGTGEDGYTFGSGTRLTVV.

This clone was recorded only once. V gene TRBV28 combines with J gene TRBJ1-2; D is possibly TRBD1 (5 bases). This CDR3 has 14 amino acids. Trimming removed 1 base from V and 3 bases from J, with 9 bases in between. In germline, CDR1 is MDHEN, CDR2 SYDVKM. The CDR3 nucleotides are TGTGCCAGCAGTTTATCAGGGTCCTACTATGGCTACACCTTC. Its translation is CASSLSGSYYGYTF.

CDR3: CAWSAGTKNIQYF. CDR3 in DNA: TGTGCCTGGAGTGCAGGGACCAAAAACATTCAGTACTTC. The V and J genes are TRBV30 and TRBJ2-4, with D perhaps TRBD1 (5 bases). Trimming stripped 1 base from V and 2 bases from J, with 6 bases between. Looked up from germline, CDR1 is GTSNPN and CDR2 is SVGIG (reference sequence). The CDR3 is made up of 13 amino acids.

This rearrangement joins TRBV30 to TRBJ1-3; no firm D call. V was clipped by 5 bases and J by 0 bases, with 14 bases between them. Germline lookup yields CDR1 GTSNPN and CDR2 SVGIG (reference sequence). CDR3 length: 15 amino acids. CDR3 DNA sequence: TGTGCCTGGGACCCCAGGCACCTCTCTGGAAACACCATATATTTT. Protein sequence: CAWDPRHLSGNTIYF.

V is TRBV5-1 and J is TRBJ2-2, with 7 nucleotides matching TRBD1. The V gene end was trimmed by 0 bases and the J gene end by 5 bases; junction bases not matched to a gene: 7. The germline V gene encodes CDR1 SGHRS and CDR2 YFSETQ. This CDR3 spans 16 amino acids. This CDR3 reads CASSLDRGRWTGELFF. CDR3 nucleotide sequence: TGCGCCAGCAGCTTGGACAGGGGAAGATGGACCGGGGAGCTGTTTTTT. Using reference TRBV5-1 and TRBJ2-2 for the parts outside the CDR3, the full variable domain is KAGVTQTPRYLIKTRGQQVTLSCSPISGHRSVSWYQQTPGQGLQFLFEYFSETQRNKGNFPGRFSGRQFSNSRSEMNVSTLELGDSALYLCASSLDRGRWTGELFFGEGSRLTVL.

The V and J genes are TRBV4-3 and TRBJ2-6; no clear D. Germline V lookup: CDR1 LGHNA, CDR2 YSLEER. The V end was cut by 0 bases, the J end by 4 bases, with 10 bases between. There are 16 residues in the CDR3. CDR3 loop: CASSQERGTGANVLTF. In DNA form, the CDR3 reads TGCGCCAGCAGCCAAGAGAGAGGAACCGGGGCCAACGTCCTGACTTTC.

The chain has TRBV30 and TRBJ1-1; no clear D gene. Germline V gene sequence: CDR1 GTSNPN, CDR2 SVGIG (reference sequence). The germline V and J ends were trimmed by 2 bases and 1 base, with 14 bases remaining between them. The CDR3 runs to 15 residues. The CDR3, as DNA: TGTGCCTGGAGTTGGAAAGCGGGGAGGAACACTGAAGCTTTCTTT. This codes for CAWSWKAGRNTEAFF.

The J gene is TRBJ2-7, the V gene TRBV2; maybe TRBD2 (6 bases). Germline assignment: CDR1 SNHLY and CDR2 FYNNEI. Trimming shortened V by 2 bases and J by 4 bases, and 18 bases separated the two germline ends. The CDR3 spans 16 residues. This CDR3 is CASSEWAKGGIYEQYF. CDR3 sequence (DNA): TGTGCCAGCAGTGAATGGGCGAAGGGCGGGATATACGAGCAGTACTTC.

The gene calls are TRBV7-6 and TRBJ2-3; 7 bases line up with TRBD2. The junction had 15 bases not matched to a gene; V was cut back by 1 base and J by 5 bases. This CDR3 spans 18 amino acids. Germline V gene lookup returns CDR1 SGHVS and CDR2 FNYEAQ. The CDR3 DNA sequence: TGTGCCAGCAGCTTAGGGTCCCTAGCGGATCTAAGTAGAGATACGCAGTATTTT. Amino acids: CASSLGSLADLSRDTQYF.

The J gene is TRBJ1-4, the V gene TRBV4-3; the match to TRBD1 covers 8 bases. CDR1 and CDR2 from the germline V gene are LGHNA and YSLEER. This CDR3 comprises 15 residues. Losses at the gene ends were 2 bases for V and 7 bases for J; bases not matched to a gene: 6. The chain's CDR3 is CASSQWRTGSEKLFF. The CDR3 DNA sequence: TGCGCCAGCAGCCAATGGCGGACAGGGAGTGAAAAACTGTTTTTT.

The chain uses TRBV5-8 and TRBJ2-7; TRBD2 matches 7 bases. This CDR3 contains 15 residues. J lost 2 bases, V lost 5 bases, and 10 bases had no gene match. Germline CDR1 is SGHTS and CDR2 is YDEGEE. The chain's CDR3 is CASRIGRGRAYEQYF. DNA for the CDR3: TGTGCCAGCAGGATAGGCCGAGGGAGGGCCTACGAGCAGTACTTC.

Only one count was recorded for this clone. V and J are TRBV11-3 and TRBJ2-1; 7 nucleotides agree with TRBD2. The trim removed 1 base at V and 6 bases at J, leaving 3 bases unmatched. Germline lookup yields CDR1 SGHNT and CDR2 YENEEA. CDR3 length: 14 residues. The CDR3 here is CASSLGGRGNEQFF. The CDR3 DNA is TGTGCCAGCAGCTTAGGGGGGAGGGGCAATGAGCAGTTCTTC. Full variable domain (missing parts from reference TRBV11-3 and TRBJ2-1): EAGVVQSPRYKIIEKKQPVAFWCNPISGHNTLYWYLQNLGQGPELLIRYENEEAVDDSQLPKDRFSAERLKGVDSTLKIQPAELGDSAVYLCASSLGGRGNEQFFGPGTRLTVL.

CDR3 in amino acids: CASSLGTGSTEQYF. CDR3 in DNA: TGTGCCAGCAGCCTCGGGACAGGGTCCACCGAGCAGTACTTC. The chain employs TRBV3-1 (or the pseudogene TRBV3-2) and TRBJ2-7; 9 positions match TRBD1. Germline lookup yields CDR1 LGHDT and CDR2 YNNKEL (reference sequence). V lost 4 bases, J lost 6 bases, and 7 bases stayed unmatched. CDR3 size: 14 residues.

The chain employs TRBV15 and TRBJ2-3, with 7 bases fitting TRBD1. Germline loops: CDR1 LNHNV, CDR2 YYDKDF (reference sequence). V lost 0 bases to trimming and J lost 5 bases; unmatched junction nucleotides: 8. This CDR3 spans 16 amino acids. The CDR3 sequence: CATSRDKTGAGDTQYF. The DNA for the CDR3 is TGTGCCACCAGCAGAGATAAAACAGGGGCAGGAGATACGCAGTATTTT.

The V gene is TRBV4-1, the J gene TRBJ1-1; D is perhaps TRBD1 (5 bases). V was clipped by 5 bases and J by 0 bases, with 19 bases between them. The CDR3 loop spans 17 amino acids. The germline CDR1 and CDR2 sequences are MGHRA and YSYEKL. DNA of the CDR3: TGCGCCAGCAGCGAAGCCCCTCCGGACAATTTGAACACTGAAGCTTTCTTT. Translation gives CASSEAPPDNLNTEAFF.